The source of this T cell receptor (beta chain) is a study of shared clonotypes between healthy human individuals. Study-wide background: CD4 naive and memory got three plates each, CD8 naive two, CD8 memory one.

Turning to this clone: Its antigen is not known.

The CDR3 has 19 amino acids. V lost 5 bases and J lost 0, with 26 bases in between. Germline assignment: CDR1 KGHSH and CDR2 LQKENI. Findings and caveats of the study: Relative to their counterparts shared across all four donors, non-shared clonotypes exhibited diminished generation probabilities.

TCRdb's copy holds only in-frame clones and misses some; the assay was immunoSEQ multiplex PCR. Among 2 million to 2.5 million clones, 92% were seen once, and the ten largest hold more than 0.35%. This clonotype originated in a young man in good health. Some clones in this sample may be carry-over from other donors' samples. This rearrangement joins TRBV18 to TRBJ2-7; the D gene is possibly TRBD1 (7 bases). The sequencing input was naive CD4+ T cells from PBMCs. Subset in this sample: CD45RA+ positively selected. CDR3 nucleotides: TGTGCCAGCTCAGCATCACCACCTTTAGGAGGGGGCCGCTCCTACGAGCAGTACTTC. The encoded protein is CASSASPPLGGGRSYEQYF. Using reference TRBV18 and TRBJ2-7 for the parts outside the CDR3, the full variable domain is NAGVMQNPRHLVRRRGQEARLRCSPMKGHSHVYWYRQLPEEGLKFMVYLQKENIIDESGMPKERFSAEFPKEGPSILRIQQVVRGDSAAYFCASSASPPLGGGRSYEQYFGPGTRLTVT.